The rows below give T cell receptor beta chains drawn from one sample of a study of T cell changes during pregnancy in multiple sclerosis. Sequencing was performed with immunoSEQ multiplex PCR; in TCRdb, only in-frame clones are kept and a portion is missing. Counted here are some 51,000 clones, 90% to 95% occurring once; the ten biggest clones make up around 4%. This sample comprised CD8+ T cells from peripheral blood mononuclear cells, obtained in the first trimester of pregnancy. The source is a female donor with multiple sclerosis, enrolled in a pregnancy study. Both conserved end residues are part of each CDR3.

V: TRBV11-3; length: 13; J: TRBJ2-2; CDR3: CASSPRGDSALFF
V: TRBV7-6; length: 12; J: TRBJ2-1; CDR3: CASSLTPGEQFF
V: TRBV7-3; length: 14; J: TRBJ2-2; CDR3: CASSSSGAPGELFF
V: TRBV9; length: 18; J: TRBJ2-1; CDR3: CASSVEGGGLDSYNEQFF
V: TRBV5-1; length: 13; J: TRBJ2-7; CDR3: CASSSDYSYEQYF
V: TRBV7-2; length: 15; J: TRBJ2-4; CDR3: CASSPNVRGKNIQYF
V: TRBV4-3; length: 15; J: TRBJ1-5; CDR3: CASSRGQGSNQPQHF
V: TRBV7-9; length: 13; J: TRBJ2-7; CDR3: CASSPGTLFEQYF
V: TRBV28; length: 15; J: TRBJ1-2; CDR3: CASSNRGGLPYGYTF
V: TRBV7-3; length: 14; J: TRBJ2-7; CDR3: CASSPTGADLEQYF
V: TRBV28; length: 16; J: TRBJ1-5; CDR3: CASSSSGTGVNQPQHF
V: TRBV4-2; length: 16; J: TRBJ2-3; CDR3: CASSQGGDRGADTQYF
V: TRBV4-1; length: 15; J: TRBJ2-7; CDR3: CASSQEEGASYEQYF
V: TRBV19; length: 12; J: TRBJ1-5; CDR3: CASSGVRQPQHF
V: TRBV9; length: 11; J: TRBJ1-2; CDR3: CASDRGLGYTF
V: TRBV6-6; length: 16; J: TRBJ1-1; CDR3: CASSYPAHRGHTEAFF
V: TRBV4-1; length: 17; J: TRBJ2-3; CDR3: CASSLTLAGGLTDTQYF
V: TRBV7-9; length: 17; J: TRBJ2-3; CDR3: CASSLARAGGGTDTQYF
V: TRBV9; length: 14; J: TRBJ1-1; CDR3: CASSVGEISTEAFF
V: TRBV2; length: 16; J: TRBJ2-3; CDR3: CASCLAGGPVTDTQYF
V: TRBV2; length: 12; J: TRBJ1-1; CDR3: CASSVDSSEAFF
V: TRBV27; length: 13; J: TRBJ2-7; CDR3: CASSLNRVYEQYF
V: TRBV27; length: 14; J: TRBJ2-1; CDR3: CASSFSGLANEQFF
V: TRBV4-3; length: 15; J: TRBJ2-3; CDR3: CASSQDRDRGYTQYF
V: TRBV7-8; length: 10; J: TRBJ2-5; CDR3: CASDRETQYF
V: TRBV6-4; length: 14; J: TRBJ1-5; CDR3: CASSDSAGNQPQHF
V: TRBV19; length: 13; J: TRBJ1-1; CDR3: CASSMGGNTEAFF
V: TRBV27; length: 14; J: TRBJ2-7; CDR3: CASSLESGRREQYF
V: TRBV7-9; length: 15; J: TRBJ2-5; CDR3: CASSLQGLEQETQYF